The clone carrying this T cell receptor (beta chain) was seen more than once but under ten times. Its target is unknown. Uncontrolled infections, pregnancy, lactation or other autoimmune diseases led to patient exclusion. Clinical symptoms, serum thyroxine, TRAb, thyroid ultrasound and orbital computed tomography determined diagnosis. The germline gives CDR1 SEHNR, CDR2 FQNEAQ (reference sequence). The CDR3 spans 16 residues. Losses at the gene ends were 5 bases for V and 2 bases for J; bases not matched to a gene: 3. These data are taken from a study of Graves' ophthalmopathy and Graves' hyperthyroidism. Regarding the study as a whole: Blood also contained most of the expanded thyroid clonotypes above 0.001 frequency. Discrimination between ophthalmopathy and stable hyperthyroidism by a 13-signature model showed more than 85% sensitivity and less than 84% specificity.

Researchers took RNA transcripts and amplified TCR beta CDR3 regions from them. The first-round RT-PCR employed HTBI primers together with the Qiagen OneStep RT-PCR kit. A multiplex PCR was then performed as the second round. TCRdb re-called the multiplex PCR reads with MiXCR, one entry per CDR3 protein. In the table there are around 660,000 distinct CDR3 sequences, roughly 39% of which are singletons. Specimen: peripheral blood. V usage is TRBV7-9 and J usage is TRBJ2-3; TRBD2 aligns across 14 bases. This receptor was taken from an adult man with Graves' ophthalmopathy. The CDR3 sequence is CASSRLAGGNTDTQYF. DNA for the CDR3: TGTGCCAGCAGCCGACTAGCGGGAGGGAACACAGATACGCAGTATTTT.